These T cell receptor beta chains were read from a single sample in a study of T cell responses to AZD1222 COVID-19 vaccine. Clones were read by immunoSEQ multiplex PCR, and TCRdb kept only the in-frame ones, dropping some. This sample has fewer than 200,000 clones, with just over 90% found just once. The material sequenced was peripheral blood, taken on day 0 of MenACWY control vaccination. Every receptor here comes from an adult in good health. The CDR3 runs from the conserved cysteine through the conserved F or W. The D gene is left open where the match is weak. Clone sizes are given selectively: once, few, many, or a class where the clone is expanded.

CDR3 DNA	CDR3 protein	D gene	clone size	V gene	J gene
TGTGCCTGGAGTCCCGGGATTGGAGTGGGCGAGCAGTACTTC	CAWSPGIGVGEQYF	NA	NA	TRBV30	TRBJ2-7
TGTGCCAGCAGCCGCTCGGCGTCCATGAACACTGAAGCTTTCTTT	CASSRSASMNTEAFF	NA	NA	TRBV7-8	TRBJ1-1
TGTGCCAGCAGCCCTAGATCAGACAGGGGATATTCACCCCTCCACTTT	CASSPRSDRGYSPLHF	TRBD1	NA	TRBV5-4	TRBJ1-6
TGTGCCAGCAGTTGGGGCGCGGCGTCGGATGGCTACACCTTC	CASSWGAASDGYTF	NA	once	TRBV27	TRBJ1-2
TGTGCCAGCAGCGTAGGATGGGGGGCAGACACCGGGGAGCTGTTTTTT	CASSVGWGADTGELFF	NA	once	TRBV9	TRBJ2-2
TGTGCCAGTATCCCAGGCGGGGGCAATCAGCCCCAGCATTTT	CASIPGGGNQPQHF	NA	once	TRBV19	TRBJ1-5
TGCAGCGGGACCGGGACAACCGGGAACACTGAAGCTTTCTTT	CSGTGTTGNTEAFF	NA	NA	TRBV29-1	TRBJ1-1
TGCGCCAGCAGCTCTTTCCGGGACAGGGGAAGCTCCTACGAGCAGTACTTC	CASSSFRDRGSSYEQYF	TRBD1	NA	TRBV5-1	TRBJ2-7
TGTGCCAGCAGTTTCGGGACGGTGAACACTGAAGCTTTCTTT	CASSFGTVNTEAFF	NA	NA	TRBV6-5	TRBJ1-1
TGTGCCAGCAGCTCAGCCGGGACAGGGGGGTACGAGCAGTACTTC	CASSSAGTGGYEQYF	TRBD1	NA	TRBV7-9	TRBJ2-7
TGTGCCAGCAGCCCAACCGGGACCGGAAGGAGCCAGCCCCAGCATTTT	CASSPTGTGRSQPQHF	NA	NA	TRBV5-5	TRBJ1-5
TGTGCCATCAGTGAGCCCGGGGGGTTCACAGATACGCAGTATTTT	CAISEPGGFTDTQYF	TRBD2	NA	TRBV10-3	TRBJ2-3
TGTGCCAGCAGTTACCCAGGGGCCTACGAGCAGTACTTC	CASSYPGAYEQYF	NA	NA	TRBV6-2/TRBV6-3	TRBJ2-7
TGTGCCAGCAGCCTAGCGCTCACTGAAGCTTTCTTT	CASSLALTEAFF	NA	NA	TRBV12-3/TRBV12-4	TRBJ1-1
TGTGCCAGCAGCTTGGGGGTAGGGACTAGCGGGAGGGCCAGGGAGCAGTTCTTC	CASSLGVGTSGRAREQFF	TRBD2	NA	TRBV5-6	TRBJ2-1